The 9 T cell receptor beta chains listed next were all sequenced from one sample in a study of T cells expressing NK-cell markers. No DNA is given; TCRdb re-called the 5' RACE reads and lists each CDR3 protein once. Its clone listing holds around 550,000 distinct CDR3 sequences. The sequencing input was blood T cells: a sorted CD56 or NKG2C T cell subset, CD4+ or CD8+ T cells, or bulk PBMC T cells (not recorded which). These receptor sequences come from a man between 18 and 35 years old in good health.

The chain employs TRBV12-3 or TRBV12-4 and TRBJ1-3; the TRBD1 assignment by TCRdb is unverifiable without DNA. The CDR3 is 17 amino acids. This chain's CDR3 is CASSLVSGTGPGNTIYF.

This rearrangement joins TRBV29-1 to TRBJ2-1. The germline V gene has CDR1 SQVTM and CDR2 ANQGSEA. The CDR3 spans 12 residues. CDR3 in amino acids: CSVRLVYNEQFF.

V usage is TRBV18 and J usage is TRBJ2-1; TCRdb designates TRBD2, a call that cannot be tested without DNA. Germline V gives CDR1 KGHSH, CDR2 LQKENI. This CDR3 has 16 amino acids. CDR3 residues: CASSVDSRTFYNEQFF.

CDR3 in amino acids: CASIPGQGNYGYTF. The gene calls are TRBV7-9 and TRBJ1-2; TCRdb reports TRBD1, a call that lacks DNA to check it against. The germline V gene has CDR1 SEHNR and CDR2 FQNEAQ (reference sequence). This CDR3 region has 14 residues.

The chain carries TRBV12-3 or TRBV12-4 and TRBJ2-3; TCRdb selects TRBD1, and the lack of DNA leaves this call unchecked. The CDR3 is made up of 15 amino acids. CDR3 sequence reads: CASDRKDTETDTQYF.

CDR3 sequence reads: CASSPGRAYEQYF. The V gene is TRBV28, the J gene TRBJ2-7; TCRdb designates TRBD1, a call that cannot be tested without DNA. Germline CDR1 reads MDHEN; CDR2 reads SYDVKM. The CDR3 has 13 residues.

V gene TRBV29-1 combines with J gene TRBJ1-1; TCRdb names TRBD1, which stays unverified in the absence of DNA. Germline V CDR1 and CDR2: SQVTM, ANQGSEA. The CDR3 has 13 residues. This chain's CDR3 is CSVHGQFNTEAFF.

This sequence joins TRBV5-1 and TRBJ1-1; the TCRdb D gene call, TRBD1, has no DNA to confirm it. Germline CDR1 is SGHRS and CDR2 is YFSETQ. The CDR3 extends over 15 amino acids. CDR3 in amino acids: CASSLAAGTYTEAFF.

The gene calls are TRBV20-1 and TRBJ2-5; the TCRdb D gene call, TRBD2, has no DNA to confirm it. There are 15 residues in the CDR3. CDR1 is DFQATT and CDR2 is SNEGSKA in the germline V gene (reference sequence). CDR3 protein: CSARGVRGDQETQYF.